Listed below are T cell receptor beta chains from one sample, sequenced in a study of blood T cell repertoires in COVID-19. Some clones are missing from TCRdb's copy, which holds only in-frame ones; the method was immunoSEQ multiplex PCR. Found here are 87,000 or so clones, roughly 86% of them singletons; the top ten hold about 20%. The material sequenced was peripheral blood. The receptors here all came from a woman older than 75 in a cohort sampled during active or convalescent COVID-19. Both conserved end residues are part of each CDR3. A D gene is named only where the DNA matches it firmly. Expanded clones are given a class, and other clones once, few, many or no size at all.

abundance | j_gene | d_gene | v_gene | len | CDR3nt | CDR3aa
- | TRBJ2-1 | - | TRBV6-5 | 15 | TGTGCCAGCAGTCAACTACAGGGATCCTACAATGAGCAGTTCTTC | CASSQLQGSYNEQFF
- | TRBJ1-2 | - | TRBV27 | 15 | TGTGCCAGCACTCCTACAAGGGGGGGACAAGATGGCTACACCTTC | CASTPTRGGQDGYTF
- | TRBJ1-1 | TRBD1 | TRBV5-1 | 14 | TGCGCCAGCAGCTTAGCCGGGACAGAGAGTCAAGCTTTCTTT | CASSLAGTESQAFF
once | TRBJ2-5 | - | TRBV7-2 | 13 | TGTGCCAGCAGCTTAGAGCTAGAGGAGACCCAGTACTTC | CASSLELEETQYF
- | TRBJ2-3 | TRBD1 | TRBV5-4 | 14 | TGTGCCAGCAGCTTGGAACAGGGGGTAGATACGCAGTATTTT | CASSLEQGVDTQYF
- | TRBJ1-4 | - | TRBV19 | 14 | TGTGCCAGTAGTATAGACTCAGGTCCCGAAAAACTGTTTTTT | CASSIDSGPEKLFF
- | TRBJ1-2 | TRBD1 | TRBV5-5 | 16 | TGTGCCAGCAGCTTGAAGTTCGGACAGGGGGGCTATGGCTACACCTTC | CASSLKFGQGGYGYTF
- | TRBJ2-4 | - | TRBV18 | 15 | TGTGCCAGCTCACAACAATCTGTAGCCAAAAACATTCAGTACTTC | CASSQQSVAKNIQYF
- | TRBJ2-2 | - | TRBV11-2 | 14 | TGTGCCAGCAGCTCAACAGGATACACCGGGGAGCTGTTTTTT | CASSSTGYTGELFF
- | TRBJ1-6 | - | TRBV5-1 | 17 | TGCGCCAGCAGCCCCGCCACCGGGACTCTAAATAATTCACCCCTCCACTTT | CASSPATGTLNNSPLHF